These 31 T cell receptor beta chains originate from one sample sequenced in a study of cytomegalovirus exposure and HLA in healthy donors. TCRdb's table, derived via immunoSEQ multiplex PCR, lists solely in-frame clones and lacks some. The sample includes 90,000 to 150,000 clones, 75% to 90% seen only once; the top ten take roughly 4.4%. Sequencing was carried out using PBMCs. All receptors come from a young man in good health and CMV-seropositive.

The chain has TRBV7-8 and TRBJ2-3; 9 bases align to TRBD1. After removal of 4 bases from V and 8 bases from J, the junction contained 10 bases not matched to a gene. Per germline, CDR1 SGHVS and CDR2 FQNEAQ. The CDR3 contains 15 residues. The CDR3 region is CASSSQDRGPITQYF. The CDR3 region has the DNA TGTGCCAGCAGCTCACAGGACAGGGGCCCGATTACGCAGTATTTT.

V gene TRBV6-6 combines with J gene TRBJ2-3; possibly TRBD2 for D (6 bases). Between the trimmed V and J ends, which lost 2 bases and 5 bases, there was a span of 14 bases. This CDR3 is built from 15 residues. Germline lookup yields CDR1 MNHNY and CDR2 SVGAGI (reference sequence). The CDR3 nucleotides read TGTGCCAGCAGTTACACAGCCATGGGGGGAGATACGCAGTATTTT. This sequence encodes CASSYTAMGGDTQYF.

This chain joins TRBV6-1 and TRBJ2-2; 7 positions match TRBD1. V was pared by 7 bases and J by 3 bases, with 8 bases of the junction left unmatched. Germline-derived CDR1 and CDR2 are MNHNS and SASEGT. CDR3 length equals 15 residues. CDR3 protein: CASMNRGQDTGELFF. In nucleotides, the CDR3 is TGTGCCAGCATGAACAGGGGCCAGGACACCGGGGAGCTGTTTTTT.

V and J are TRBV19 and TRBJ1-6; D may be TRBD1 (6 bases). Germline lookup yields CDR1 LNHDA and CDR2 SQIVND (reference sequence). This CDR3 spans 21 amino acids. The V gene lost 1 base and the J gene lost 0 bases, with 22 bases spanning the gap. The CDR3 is CASSIVDPGTRRGSYNSPLHF. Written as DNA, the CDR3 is TGTGCCAGTAGTATAGTGGACCCCGGGACAAGGAGAGGCTCCTATAATTCACCCCTCCACTTT.

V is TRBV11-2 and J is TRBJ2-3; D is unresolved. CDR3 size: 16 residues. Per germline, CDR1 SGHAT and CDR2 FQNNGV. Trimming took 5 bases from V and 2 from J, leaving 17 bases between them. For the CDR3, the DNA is TGTGCCAGCAGCCTCCTTCGAACTACCTCCACAGATACGCAGTATTTT. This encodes CASSLLRTTSTDTQYF.

DNA for the CDR3: TGTGCCAGCAGCTTGGTGGGGACTGGGGAGACCCAGTACTTC. Its translation is CASSLVGTGETQYF. This chain links TRBV5-6 with TRBJ2-5; D is possibly TRBD2 (6 bases). The CDR3 is made up of 14 amino acids. Germline CDR1 is SGHDT and CDR2 is YYEEEE. The V gene lost 0 bases and the J gene lost 5 bases, with 11 bases spanning the gap.

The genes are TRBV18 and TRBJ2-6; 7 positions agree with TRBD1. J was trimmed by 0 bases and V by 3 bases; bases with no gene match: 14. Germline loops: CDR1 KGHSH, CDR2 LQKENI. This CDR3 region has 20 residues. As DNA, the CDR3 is TGTGCCAGCTCACCCCACGACAGGGCCGGTGGGATCTCTGGGGCCAACGTCCTGACTTTC. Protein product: CASSPHDRAGGISGANVLTF.

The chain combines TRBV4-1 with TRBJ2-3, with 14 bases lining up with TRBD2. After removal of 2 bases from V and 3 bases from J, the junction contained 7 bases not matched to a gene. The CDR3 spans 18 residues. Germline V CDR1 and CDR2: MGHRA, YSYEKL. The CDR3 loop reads CASSQFGGTSGRTDTQYF. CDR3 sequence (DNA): TGCGCCAGCAGCCAATTTGGCGGGACTAGCGGGAGAACAGATACGCAGTATTTT.

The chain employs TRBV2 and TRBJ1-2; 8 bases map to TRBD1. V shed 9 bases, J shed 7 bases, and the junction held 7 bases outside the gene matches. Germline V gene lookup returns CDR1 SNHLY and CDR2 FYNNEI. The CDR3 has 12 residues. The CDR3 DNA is TGTGCCAGGACCCAGGGGGCTGGTGGCTACACCTTC. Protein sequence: CARTQGAGGYTF.

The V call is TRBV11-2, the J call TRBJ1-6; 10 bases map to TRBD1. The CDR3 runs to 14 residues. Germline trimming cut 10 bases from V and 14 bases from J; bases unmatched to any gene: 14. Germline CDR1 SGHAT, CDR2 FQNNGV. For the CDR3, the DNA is TGTGCCACCTCTACCGGGACAGGGGCCGGGTCCCTCCACTTT. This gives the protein CATSTGTGAGSLHF.

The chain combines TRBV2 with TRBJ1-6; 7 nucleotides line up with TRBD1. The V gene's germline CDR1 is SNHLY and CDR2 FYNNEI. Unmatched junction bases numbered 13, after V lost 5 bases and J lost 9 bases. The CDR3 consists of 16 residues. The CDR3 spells CASSPEGQSLSSPLHF. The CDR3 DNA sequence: TGTGCCAGCAGTCCCGAGGGACAGTCCTTGAGTTCACCCCTCCACTTT.

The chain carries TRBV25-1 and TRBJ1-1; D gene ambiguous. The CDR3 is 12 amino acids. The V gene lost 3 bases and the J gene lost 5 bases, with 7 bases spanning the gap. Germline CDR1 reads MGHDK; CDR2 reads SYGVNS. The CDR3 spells CASSDWRTEAFF. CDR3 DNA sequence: TGTGCCAGCAGTGACTGGAGGACTGAAGCTTTCTTT.

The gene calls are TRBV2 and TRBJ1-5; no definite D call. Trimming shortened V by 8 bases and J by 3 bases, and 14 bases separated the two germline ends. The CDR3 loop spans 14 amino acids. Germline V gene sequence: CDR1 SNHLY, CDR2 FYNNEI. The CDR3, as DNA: TGTGCCAGCTCTCTCCGACACCCCAATCAGCCCCAGCATTTT. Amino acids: CASSLRHPNQPQHF.

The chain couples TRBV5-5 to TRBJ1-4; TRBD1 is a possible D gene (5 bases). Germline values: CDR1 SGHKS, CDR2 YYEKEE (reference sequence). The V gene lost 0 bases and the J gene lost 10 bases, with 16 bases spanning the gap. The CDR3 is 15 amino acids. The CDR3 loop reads CASSLVPFQGGKLFF. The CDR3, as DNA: TGTGCCAGCAGCTTGGTCCCCTTTCAGGGAGGAAAACTGTTTTTT. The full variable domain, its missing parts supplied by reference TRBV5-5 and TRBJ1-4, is DAGVTQSPTHLIKTRGQQVTLRCSPISGHKSVSWYQQVLGQGPQFIFQYYEKEERGRGNFPDRFSARQFPNYSSELNVNALLLGDSALYLCASSLVPFQGGKLFFGSGTQLSVL.

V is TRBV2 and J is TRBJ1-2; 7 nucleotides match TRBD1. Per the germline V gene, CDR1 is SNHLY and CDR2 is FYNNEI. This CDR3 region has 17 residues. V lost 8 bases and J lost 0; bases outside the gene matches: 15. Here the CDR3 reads CASLYGGVDRANYGYTF. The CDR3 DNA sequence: TGTGCCAGCCTATATGGAGGGGTCGACAGGGCTAACTATGGCTACACCTTC.

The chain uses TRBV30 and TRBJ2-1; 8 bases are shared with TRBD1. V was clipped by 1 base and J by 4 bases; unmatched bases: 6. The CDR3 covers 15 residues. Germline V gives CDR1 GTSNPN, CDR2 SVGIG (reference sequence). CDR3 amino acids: CAWSARTGSYNEQFF. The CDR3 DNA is TGTGCCTGGAGTGCTCGGACAGGGTCGTACAATGAGCAGTTCTTC.

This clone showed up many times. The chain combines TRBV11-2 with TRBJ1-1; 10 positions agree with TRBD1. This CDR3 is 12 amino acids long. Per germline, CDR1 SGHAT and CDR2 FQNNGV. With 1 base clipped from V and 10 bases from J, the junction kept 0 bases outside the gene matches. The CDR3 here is CASSLGQGAAFF. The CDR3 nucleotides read TGTGCCAGCAGCTTAGGACAGGGGGCAGCTTTCTTT.

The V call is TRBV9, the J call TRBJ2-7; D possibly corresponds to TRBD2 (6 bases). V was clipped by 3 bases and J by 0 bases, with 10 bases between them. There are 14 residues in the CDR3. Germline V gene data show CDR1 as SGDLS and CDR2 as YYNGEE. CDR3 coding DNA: TGTGCCAGCAGCGCGCCGGGACTCTCCTACGAGCAGTACTTC. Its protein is CASSAPGLSYEQYF.

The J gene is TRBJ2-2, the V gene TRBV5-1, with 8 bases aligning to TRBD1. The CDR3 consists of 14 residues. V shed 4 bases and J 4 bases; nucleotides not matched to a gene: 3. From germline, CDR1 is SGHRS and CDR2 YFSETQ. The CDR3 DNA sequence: TGCGCCAGCAGCCCGGACAGGGCCACCGGGGAGCTGTTTTTT. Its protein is CASSPDRATGELFF.

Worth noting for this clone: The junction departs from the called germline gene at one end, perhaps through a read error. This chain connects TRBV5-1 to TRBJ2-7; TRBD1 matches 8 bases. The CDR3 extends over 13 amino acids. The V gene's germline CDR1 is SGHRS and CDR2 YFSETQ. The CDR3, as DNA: TGCGCCAGCGGCCCAGGGGGCTCCCACGAGCAGTACTTC. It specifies CASGPGGSHEQYF.

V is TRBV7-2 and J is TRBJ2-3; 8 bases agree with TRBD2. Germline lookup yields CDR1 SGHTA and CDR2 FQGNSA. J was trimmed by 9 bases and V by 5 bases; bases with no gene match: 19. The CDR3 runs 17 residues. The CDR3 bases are TGTGCCAGCAGCCCATCGAGGACTAGCCCACGGGGGTCGACGCAGTATTTT. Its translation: CASSPSRTSPRGSTQYF.

The CDR3 spells CASSEASGYYEQYF. Written as DNA, the CDR3 is TGTGCCAGCAGTGAAGCGTCAGGATACTACGAGCAGTACTTC. The gene calls are TRBV6-1 and TRBJ2-7; the D is unclear. CDR3 length: 14 residues. V was pared by 0 bases and J by 3 bases, with 9 bases between. CDR1 is MNHNS and CDR2 is SASEGT in the germline V gene.

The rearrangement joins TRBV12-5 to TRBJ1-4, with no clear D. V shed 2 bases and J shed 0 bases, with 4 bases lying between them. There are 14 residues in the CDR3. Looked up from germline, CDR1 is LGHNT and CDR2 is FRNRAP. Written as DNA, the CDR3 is TGTGCTAGTGGTTTGCGGGCAACTAATGAAAAACTGTTTTTT. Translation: CASGLRATNEKLFF.

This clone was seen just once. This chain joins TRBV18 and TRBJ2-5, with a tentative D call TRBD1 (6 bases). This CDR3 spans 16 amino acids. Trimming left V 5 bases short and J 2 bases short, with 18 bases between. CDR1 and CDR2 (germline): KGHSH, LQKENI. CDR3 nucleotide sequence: TGTGCCAGCTCAACTGGACAGCCCCTGCTTCAAGAGACCCAGTACTTC. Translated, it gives CASSTGQPLLQETQYF.

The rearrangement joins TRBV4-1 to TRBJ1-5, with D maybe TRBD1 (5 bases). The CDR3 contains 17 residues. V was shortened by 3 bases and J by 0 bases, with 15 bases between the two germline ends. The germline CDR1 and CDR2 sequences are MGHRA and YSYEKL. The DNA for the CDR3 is TGCGCCAGCAGCCAGTTAGCGTGGGGGGGTAGCAATCAGCCCCAGCATTTT. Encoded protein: CASSQLAWGGSNQPQHF.

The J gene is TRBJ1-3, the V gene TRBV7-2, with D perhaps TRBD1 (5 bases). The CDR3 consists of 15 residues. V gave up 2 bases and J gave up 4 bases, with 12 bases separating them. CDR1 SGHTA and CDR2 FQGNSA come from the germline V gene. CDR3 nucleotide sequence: TGTGCCAGCAGCTTAACTCAGGGTTCCGGAAACACCATATATTTT. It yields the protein CASSLTQGSGNTIYF.

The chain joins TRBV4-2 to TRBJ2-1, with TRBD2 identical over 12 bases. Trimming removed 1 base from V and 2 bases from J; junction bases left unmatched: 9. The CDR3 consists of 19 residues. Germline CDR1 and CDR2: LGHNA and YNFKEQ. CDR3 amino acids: CASSQVSLAGGGPYNEQFF. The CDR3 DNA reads TGTGCCAGCAGCCAAGTTAGCCTAGCGGGGGGGGGCCCCTACAATGAGCAGTTCTTC.

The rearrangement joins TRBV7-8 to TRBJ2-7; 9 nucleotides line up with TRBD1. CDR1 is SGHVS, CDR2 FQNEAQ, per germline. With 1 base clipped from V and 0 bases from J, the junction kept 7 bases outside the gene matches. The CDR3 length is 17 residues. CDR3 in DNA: TGTGCCAGCAGCTTAGGGAGGGACAGGGCTGGCTCCTACGAGCAGTACTTC. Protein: CASSLGRDRAGSYEQYF.

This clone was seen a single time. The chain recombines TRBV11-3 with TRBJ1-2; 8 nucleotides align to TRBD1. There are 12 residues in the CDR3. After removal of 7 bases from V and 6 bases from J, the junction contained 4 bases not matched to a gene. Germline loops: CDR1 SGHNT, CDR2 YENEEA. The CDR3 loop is CASTPTGDGYTF. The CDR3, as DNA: TGTGCCAGCACCCCGACAGGGGATGGCTACACCTTC. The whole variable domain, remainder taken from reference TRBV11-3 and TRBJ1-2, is EAGVVQSPRYKIIEKKQPVAFWCNPISGHNTLYWYLQNLGQGPELLIRYENEEAVDDSQLPKDRFSAERLKGVDSTLKIQPAELGDSAVYLCASTPTGDGYTFGSGTRLTVV.

CDR3 bases: TGTGCCATCGGAGCGGGGGGTAACAATGAGCAGTTCTTC. This sequence encodes CAIGAGGNNEQFF. The chain uses TRBV10-3 and TRBJ2-1; 9 bases are a match to TRBD2. CDR1 ENHRY and CDR2 SYGVKD come from the germline V gene. V shed 8 bases, J shed 5 bases, and the junction held 4 bases outside the gene matches. There are 13 residues in the CDR3.

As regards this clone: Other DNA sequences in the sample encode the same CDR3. The CDR3 is CASSPRDRAYEQYF. The CDR3 coding sequence is TGTGCCAGCAGCCCTCGAGACAGGGCCTACGAGCAGTACTTC. The chain uses TRBV7-2 and TRBJ2-7; TRBD1 matches 7 bases. There are 14 residues in the CDR3. With V trimmed by 5 bases and J by 2 bases, 6 bases remained unmatched. Germline loops: CDR1 SGHTA, CDR2 FQGNSA. The complete variable domain, with remaining parts taken from reference TRBV7-2 and TRBJ2-7, reads GAGVSQSPSNKVTEKGKDVELRCDPISGHTALYWYRQSLGQGLEFLIYFQGNSAPDKSGLPSDRFSAERTGGSVSTLTIQRTQQEDSAVYLCASSPRDRAYEQYFGPGTRLTVT.